Below, 17 T cell receptor beta chains from the same sample are listed, as sequenced in a study of PD-1 blockade in classical Hodgkin lymphoma. Repertoires were generated with immunoSEQ multiplex PCR, while TCRdb's copy carries only in-frame clones and drops some. The table includes tens of thousands of clones, around 94% detected once. Time point noted: newly diagnosed, previously untreated cHL patient sample. The specimen sequenced was peripheral blood mononuclear cells (PBMCs). These receptors were taken from a human donor with classical Hodgkin lymphoma.

This clone was seen once. The chain links TRBV20-1 to TRBJ1-1; a weak D match, TRBD1 (5 bases). The CDR3 consists of 10 residues. Looked up from germline, CDR1 is DFQATT and CDR2 is SNEGSKA (reference sequence). CDR3 residues: CSPGGGKAFF. The CDR3 nucleotides read TGCAGCCCCGGGGGGGGGAAAGCTTTCTTT.

The rearrangement links TRBV4-3 to TRBJ2-7; 9 nucleotides line up with TRBD1. The junction had 7 bases not matched to a gene; V was cut back by 1 base and J by 3 bases. CDR1 is LGHNA, CDR2 YSLEER, per germline. CDR3 length: 16 amino acids. The CDR3 region has the DNA TGCGCCAGCAGCCAAGTTGGGACAGGGACACACTACGAGCAGTACTTC. It translates to CASSQVGTGTHYEQYF.

V and J are TRBV2 and TRBJ2-3; 7 nucleotides agree with TRBD2. The CDR3 totals 19 residues. Germline lookup yields CDR1 SNHLY and CDR2 FYNNEI. V was clipped by 6 bases and J by 1 base; unmatched bases: 19. The CDR3 loop reads CASRPYLIQLATGTDTQYF. The CDR3 DNA follows: TGTGCCAGCAGACCATACTTAATCCAACTAGCGACGGGCACAGATACGCAGTATTTT. Full variable domain (remainder filled in from reference TRBV2 and TRBJ2-3): EPEVTQTPSHQVTQMGQEVILRCVPISNHLYFYWYRQILGQKVEFLVSFYNNEISEKSEIFDDQFSVERPDGSNFTLKIRSTKLEDSAMYFCASRPYLIQLATGTDTQYFGPGTRLTVL.

The J gene is TRBJ2-2, the V gene TRBV10-1, with TRBD2 matching 8 bases. The CDR3 spans 14 residues. Trimming took 9 bases from V and 3 from J; bases not matched to a gene: 6. Germline V gene lookup returns CDR1 WNHNN and CDR2 SYGVQD (reference sequence). CDR3 residues: CASRGGADTGELFF. The CDR3 region has the DNA TGCGCCAGTCGGGGGGGAGCCGACACCGGGGAGCTGTTTTTT.

Written as DNA, the CDR3 is TGCGCCAGCAGCTTGGTGCAGGACCCGCTCGCCTCTGGGGCCAACGTCCTGACTTTC. Its protein is CASSLVQDPLASGANVLTF. The V gene is TRBV5-1, the J gene TRBJ2-6, with D uncertain. This CDR3 is built from 19 residues. V was shortened by 0 bases and J by 0 bases, with 16 bases between the two germline ends. The germline V gene has CDR1 SGHRS and CDR2 YFSETQ.

CDR3 nucleotide sequence: TGTGCCAGCAGTCGGATGAATGAGCAGTTCTTC. Encoded protein: CASSRMNEQFF. This chain joins TRBV2 and TRBJ2-1; D ambiguous. Germline V CDR1 and CDR2: SNHLY, FYNNEI. V was clipped by 5 bases and J by 7 bases, with 6 bases between them. CDR3 length: 11 residues.

The rearrangement joins TRBV2 to TRBJ2-3; D not certain. Germline-derived CDR1 and CDR2 are SNHLY and FYNNEI. This CDR3 is 13 amino acids long. V was cut by 8 bases and J by 3 bases, with 12 bases left in between. The CDR3, as DNA: TGTGCCAGCGAGCCAAAGGGAACAGATACGCAGTATTTT. This gives the protein CASEPKGTDTQYF.

This sequence joins TRBV6-1 and TRBJ1-2; D gene uncertain. The CDR3 totals 15 residues. V lost 0 bases and J lost 1, with 9 bases in between. Germline V gene data show CDR1 as MNHNS and CDR2 as SASEGT. CDR3 residues: CASSEAGVDNYGYTF. As DNA, the CDR3 is TGTGCCAGCAGTGAAGCTGGGGTGGATAACTATGGCTACACCTTC.

With respect to this clone: This specimen includes other DNA sequences encoding the same CDR3. The chain uses TRBV7-9 and TRBJ1-2; 9 bases fit TRBD1. This CDR3 has 16 amino acids. The ends lost 6 bases at V and 0 bases at J; junction bases unmatched: 8. Germline lookup yields CDR1 SEHNR and CDR2 FQNEAQ (reference sequence). CDR3 bases: TGTGCCAGCAGTATAGAAGGGACAGGGCCTAACTATGGCTACACCTTC. Translation gives CASSIEGTGPNYGYTF.

V is TRBV5-6 and J is TRBJ1-3; tentative D call: TRBD1 (6 bases). Germline values: CDR1 SGHDT, CDR2 YYEEEE. CDR3 length: 16 residues. V shed 4 bases and J shed 1 base, with 15 bases lying between them. As DNA, the CDR3 is TGTGCCAGCAGCGTAGAAACAGGGTTTTCTGGAAACACCATATATTTT. Protein product: CASSVETGFSGNTIYF.

V is TRBV7-2 and J is TRBJ2-5, with unresolved D. From germline, CDR1 is SGHTA and CDR2 FQGNSA. This CDR3 is 15 amino acids long. The V end was cut by 0 bases, the J end by 5 bases, with 13 bases between. The CDR3 reads CASSLARLDRETQYF. The CDR3 nucleotides read TGTGCCAGCAGCTTAGCTAGGCTAGACCGCGAGACCCAGTACTTC.

This clone appeared a single time. The chain combines TRBV19 with TRBJ2-1; the match to TRBD2 covers 11 bases. Germline CDR1 is LNHDA and CDR2 is SQIVND (reference sequence). With V trimmed by 0 bases and J by 7 bases, 14 bases remained unmatched. The CDR3 is 19 residues long. CDR3 residues: CASSIDPAVTSGTRNEQFF. In DNA form, the CDR3 reads TGTGCCAGTAGTATAGATCCGGCTGTGACTAGCGGGACGAGAAATGAGCAGTTCTTC.

The chain recombines TRBV11-2 with TRBJ2-7; D possibly corresponds to TRBD1 (5 bases). V was cut by 4 bases and J by 2 bases, with 12 bases left in between. CDR3 length: 14 residues. The germline V gene has CDR1 SGHAT and CDR2 FQNNGV. CDR3 amino acids: CASSYRQRTYEQYF. Written as DNA, the CDR3 is TGTGCCAGCAGCTACCGACAGAGGACCTACGAGCAGTACTTC.

This sequence joins TRBV20-1 and TRBJ2-5; D is undetermined. The CDR3 is 10 residues long. Trimming stripped 6 bases from V and 2 bases from J, with 4 bases between. CDR1 DFQATT and CDR2 SNEGSKA come from the germline V gene (reference sequence). CDR3 in amino acids: CSALQETQYF. CDR3 bases: TGCAGTGCACTACAAGAGACCCAGTACTTC.

This chain joins TRBV19 and TRBJ2-7, with D perhaps TRBD1 (6 bases). The V gene lost 3 bases and the J gene lost 4 bases, with 13 bases spanning the gap. This CDR3 contains 14 residues. The germline CDR1 and CDR2 sequences are LNHDA and SQIVND (reference sequence). The CDR3 DNA sequence: TGTGCCAGTAGTATGGGGGCCGTCTTATACGAGCAGTACTTC. Residues: CASSMGAVLYEQYF.

The rearrangement uses TRBV5-1 and TRBJ2-7; 11 bases are shared with TRBD2. The V gene end was trimmed by 0 bases and the J gene end by 6 bases; junction bases not matched to a gene: 17. The CDR3 runs to 19 residues. The germline V gene encodes CDR1 SGHRS and CDR2 YFSETQ. CDR3 region: CASSLGLLAGANRSGEQYF. The CDR3 bases are TGCGCCAGCAGCTTGGGGTTACTAGCGGGGGCGAACCGCTCTGGCGAGCAGTACTTC.

This chain joins TRBV10-3 and TRBJ2-1; TRBD1 matches at 7 bases. The trim removed 6 bases at V and 0 bases at J, leaving 8 bases unmatched. The germline gives CDR1 ENHRY, CDR2 SYGVKD. This CDR3 spans 16 amino acids. In nucleotides, the CDR3 is TGTGCCATCAGCCCACTGGACAGGAGCTCCTACAATGAGCAGTTCTTC. Translation gives CAISPLDRSSYNEQFF.